This T cell receptor (beta chain) originates from a study of blood T cell repertoires in COVID-19. Study in general: Some COVID-19 samples were acute and others convalescent; all came from the United States, Italy and Spain. T cells, B-cell-depleted T cells, or PBMCs provided the cDNA or gDNA that served as material.

Generated by immunoSEQ multiplex PCR, the TCRdb table keeps only in-frame clones and is missing some. Here the sample spans about 150,000 clones, 85% to 90% being singletons. This TCR came from a human donor in a cohort sampled during active COVID-19. The sequencing sample was made of peripheral blood.

This chain's CDR3 is CASSPDRTGELFF. CDR3 in DNA: TGTGCCAGCAGCCCAGACAGAACCGGGGAGCTGTTTTTT. This chain connects TRBV2 to TRBJ2-2; D might be TRBD1 (5 bases). Germline-derived CDR1 and CDR2 are SNHLY and FYNNEI. The ends were cut back, 6 bases at V and 5 bases at J, with 10 bases in the middle. The CDR3 sequence is 13 residues long.